These 7 T cell receptor beta chains share one sample of origin, sequenced in a study of technical replicates of blood from a few donors. Some clones are missing from TCRdb's copy, which holds only in-frame ones; the method was immunoSEQ multiplex PCR. The sample lists 91,000 or so clones; around 96% were seen once. Sequenced: T cells isolated from PBMCs. These receptors came from a human donor in good health.

The chain carries TRBV5-1 and TRBJ1-3, with 8 bases aligning to TRBD1. V trimming: 7 bases; J trimming: 0 bases; junction bases outside the gene matches: 12. CDR1 is SGHRS, CDR2 YFSETQ, per germline. This CDR3 comprises 17 residues. This CDR3 reads CASCLSGTGLSGNTIYF. The CDR3 DNA reads TGCGCCAGCTGCCTAAGTGGGACAGGTCTCTCTGGAAACACCATATATTTT.

The chain recombines TRBV28 with TRBJ1-5; D is unresolved. CDR3 length: 12 residues. In germline, CDR1 is MDHEN, CDR2 SYDVKM. Trimming cost V 6 bases and J 6 bases, with 9 bases left between them. CDR3 loop: CASRLDSQPQHF. CDR3 sequence (DNA): TGTGCCAGCAGACTTGACTCTCAGCCCCAGCATTTT.

The chain employs TRBV27 and TRBJ2-1, with 10 positions matching TRBD2. V shed 6 bases and J 4 bases; nucleotides not matched to a gene: 12. Germline-derived CDR1 and CDR2 are MNHEY and SMNVEV (reference sequence). The CDR3 extends over 17 amino acids. In DNA form, the CDR3 reads TGTGCCAGCAGCCAATCCTCGACTAGCGGGCCGTACAATGAGCAGTTCTTC. It encodes CASSQSSTSGPYNEQFF.

The rearrangement joins TRBV20-1 to TRBJ2-7, with D perhaps TRBD2 (6 bases). The CDR3 spans 11 residues. Germline CDR1 is DFQATT and CDR2 is SNEGSKA (reference sequence). The chain's CDR3 is CSTPGDYEQYF. The CDR3 DNA sequence: TGCAGCACACCGGGGGACTACGAGCAGTACTTC.

The chain uses TRBV9 and TRBJ1-4; 11 nucleotides agree with TRBD1. The length of the CDR3 is 13 residues. The V segment lost 4 bases and the J segment 8 bases; nucleotides outside the gene matches: 1. Germline CDR1 reads SGDLS; CDR2 reads YYNGEE. The CDR3 loop is CASSRDRGEKLFF. Here the CDR3 DNA reads TGTGCCAGCAGCCGGGACAGGGGGGAAAAACTGTTTTTT.

In its sample, this clone was seen once. V gene TRBV21-1 combines with J gene TRBJ2-3; the D call in the table, TRBD2, was not verified against the DNA. TRBV21-1 constitutes a pseudogene. This CDR3 region has 18 residues. This chain's CDR3 is CASSKVSEREGLLYTQYF. CDR3 sequence (DNA): TGTGCCAGCAGCAAAGTGTCCGAGCGGGAGGGCCTTTTGTATACGCAGTATTTT.

The chain uses TRBV6-5 and TRBJ1-2; perhaps TRBD1 as D (5 bases). This CDR3 has 14 residues. The germline V gene encodes CDR1 MNHEY and CDR2 SVGAGI. Trimming took off 0 bases at V and 3 bases at J, with 8 bases between the two ends. The CDR3 coding sequence is TGTGCCAGCAGTTACTCATCAGGGTACTATGGCTACACCTTC. Its translation: CASSYSSGYYGYTF.